This TCR beta chain originates from a study of beta chain features in type 1 diabetes. The whole isolated RNA underwent reverse transcription, so sequencing captured expressed TCRB transcripts. Here immunoSEQ multiplex PCR was the method, and the copy in TCRdb shows in-frame clones only, minus some. Seen here are nearly 350,000 clones, 8% observed once, and the top ten hold approximately 0.47%. V dropped 6 bases and J dropped 0 bases, with 6 bases sitting between them. Germline CDR1 and CDR2: SNHLY and FYNNEI. The CDR3 runs to 13 residues. There are a few counts of this clone. It was one heparinised blood draw, averaging about 116 mL, that each donor gave. Post-sort purity exceeded 98% for all sorted populations.

The chain is built from TRBV2 and TRBJ1-5; D gene uncertain. The sequence came from a woman younger than 35 in good health. The specimen sequenced was central memory CD4+ T cells from blood. CDR3: CASRMNSNQPQHF. DNA of the CDR3: TGTGCCAGCAGGATGAATAGCAATCAGCCCCAGCATTTT.